The present entry profiles one T cell receptor (beta chain) with its context. These data are taken from a study of blood T cell repertoires in COVID-19. Turning to the study itself: Spain, Italy and the United States supplied samples that represented acute and convalescent COVID-19.

Trimming took 4 bases from V and 6 from J, leaving 17 bases between them. CDR1 and CDR2 from the germline V gene are LGHDT and YNNKEL (reference sequence). This CDR3 spans 15 amino acids. Methods used by the authors: By means of reference gene primer amplification, nucleated cell counts were estimated. Measured with immunoSEQ multiplex PCR; TCRdb has only the in-frame clones, and not every one. D and trimming come from the DNA, and the V and J calls and clone size come from that table. The sample records more than 15,000 clones, roughly 85% being singletons. The material sequenced was peripheral blood. The receptor was isolated from a human donor with active COVID-19. The donor label of this sample is uncertain. The rearrangement joins TRBV3-1 (or the pseudogene TRBV3-2) to TRBJ2-3, with D possibly being TRBD1 (7 bases). The CDR3 is CASSPGRGEVDTQYF. The CDR3 DNA reads as TGTGCCAGCAGCCCTGGCAGGGGGGAGGTCGATACGCAGTATTTT.